This TCR beta chain stems from a study of cytomegalovirus exposure and HLA in healthy donors. About the research overall: Sequencing of approximately 190 million T cells in an earlier analysis found 95 million to 120 million unique TCR beta sequences.

For this clone: Its specificity is not known.

Whole-study findings and limits: Some TCR beta chains (over 150 of them) were listed as cytomegalovirus-associated. Among the most significant clusters, several appeared linked to common viral pathogens in a later analysis. Analyzed later, most CMV-associated TCR beta chains appeared HLA-restricted.

Vbeta (60) and Jbeta (13) primers were used in the PCR. The method was immunoSEQ multiplex PCR; TCRdb's version includes in-frame clones alone and lacks a portion of them. This sample carries around 200,000 clones, 70% to 85% of them seen once, and the ten largest clones take more than 3%. Germline loops: CDR1 SNHLY, CDR2 FYNNEI. CDR3 length: 14 residues. Trimming cost V 7 bases and J 6 bases, with 16 bases left between them. The sequencing sample was made of PBMCs. The rearrangement joins TRBV2 to TRBJ2-1, with a possible D match to TRBD2 (6 bases). This clonotype was sampled from a woman between 55 and 75 years old in good health and CMV-seropositive. The CDR3 is CASTPRLDTNEQFF. The CDR3 DNA reads as TGTGCCAGCACCCCCCGACTAGACACCAATGAGCAGTTCTTC.